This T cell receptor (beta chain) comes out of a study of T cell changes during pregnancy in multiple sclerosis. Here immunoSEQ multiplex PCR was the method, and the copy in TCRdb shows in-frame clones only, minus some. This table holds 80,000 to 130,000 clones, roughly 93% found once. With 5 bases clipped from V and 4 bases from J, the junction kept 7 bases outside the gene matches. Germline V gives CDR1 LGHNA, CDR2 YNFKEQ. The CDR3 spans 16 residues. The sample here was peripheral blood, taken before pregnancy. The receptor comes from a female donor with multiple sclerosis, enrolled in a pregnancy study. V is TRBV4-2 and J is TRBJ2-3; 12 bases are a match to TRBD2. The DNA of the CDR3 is TGTGCCAGCAGCACGCGACTAGCGGGAGTTTCAGATACGCAGTATTTT. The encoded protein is CASSTRLAGVSDTQYF.